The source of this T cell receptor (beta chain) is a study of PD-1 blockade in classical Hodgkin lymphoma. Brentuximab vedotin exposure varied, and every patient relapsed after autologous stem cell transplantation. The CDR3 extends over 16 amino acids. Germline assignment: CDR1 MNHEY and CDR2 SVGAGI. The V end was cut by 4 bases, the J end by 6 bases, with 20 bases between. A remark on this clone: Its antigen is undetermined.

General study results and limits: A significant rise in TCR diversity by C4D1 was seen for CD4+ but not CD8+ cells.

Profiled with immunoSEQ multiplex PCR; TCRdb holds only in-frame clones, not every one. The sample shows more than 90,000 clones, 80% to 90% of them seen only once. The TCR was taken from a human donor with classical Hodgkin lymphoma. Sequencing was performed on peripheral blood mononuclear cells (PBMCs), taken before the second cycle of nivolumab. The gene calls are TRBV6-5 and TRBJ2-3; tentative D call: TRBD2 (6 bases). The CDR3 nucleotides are TGTGCCAGCAGTTCGACTAGTTTTCGGGGTCTCGATACGCAGTATTTT. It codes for CASSSTSFRGLDTQYF.